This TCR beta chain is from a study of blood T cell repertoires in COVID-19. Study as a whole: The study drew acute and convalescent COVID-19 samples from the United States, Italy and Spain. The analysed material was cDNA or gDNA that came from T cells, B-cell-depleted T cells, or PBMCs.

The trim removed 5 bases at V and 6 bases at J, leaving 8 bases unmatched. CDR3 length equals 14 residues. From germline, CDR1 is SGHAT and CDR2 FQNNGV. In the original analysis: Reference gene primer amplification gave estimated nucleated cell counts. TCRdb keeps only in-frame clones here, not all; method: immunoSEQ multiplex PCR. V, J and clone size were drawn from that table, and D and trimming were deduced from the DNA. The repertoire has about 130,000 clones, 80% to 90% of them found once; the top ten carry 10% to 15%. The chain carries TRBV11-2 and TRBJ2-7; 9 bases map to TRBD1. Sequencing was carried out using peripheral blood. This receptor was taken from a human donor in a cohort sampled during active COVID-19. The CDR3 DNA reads TGTGCCAGCAGCCAGACGGGACAGGGTGGCGAGCAGTACTTC. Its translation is CASSQTGQGGEQYF.